These 15 T cell receptor beta chains came from one sample sequenced in a study of T cell responses to AZD1222 COVID-19 vaccine. Here immunoSEQ multiplex PCR was the method, and the copy in TCRdb shows in-frame clones only, minus some. Altogether over 100,000 clones are present, around 83% being singletons, with the ten largest covering around 5%. Source: peripheral blood, taken on day 0 of AZD1222 vaccination. The receptors derive from an adult in good health.

The chain carries TRBV25-1 and TRBJ1-4; no definite D call. The ends were cut back, 3 bases at V and 10 bases at J, with 9 bases in the middle. The CDR3 is made up of 12 amino acids. The germline gives CDR1 MGHDK, CDR2 SYGVNS. CDR3 protein: CASSEPLGKLFF. DNA of the CDR3: TGTGCCAGCAGTGAGCCCCTGGGAAAACTGTTTTTT. The entire variable domain, with the rest obtained from reference TRBV25-1 and TRBJ1-4, is as follows: EADIYQTPRYLVIGTGKKITLECSQTMGHDKMYWYQQDPGMELHLIHYSYGVNSTEKGDLSSESTVSRIRTEHFPLTLESARPSHTSQYLCASSEPLGKLFFGSGTQLSVL.

The chain combines TRBV4-3 with TRBJ2-3, with D possibly being TRBD1 (6 bases). The germline V gene encodes CDR1 LGHNA and CDR2 YSLEER. This CDR3 contains 17 residues. Trimming pared 0 bases from V and 5 bases from J, leaving 18 bases between. The CDR3 here is CASSQEIGRGKRDTQYF. DNA for the CDR3: TGCGCCAGCAGCCAAGAGATCGGCAGGGGTAAGCGAGATACGCAGTATTTT.

The V and J genes are TRBV12-5 and TRBJ1-1; the D gene is possibly TRBD1 (5 bases). Germline CDR1 is LGHNT and CDR2 is FRNRAP. V gave up 6 bases and J gave up 4 bases, with 9 bases separating them. CDR3 length equals 12 residues. The CDR3 nucleotides are TGTGCTAGTGGACAGACAGCCACTGAAGCTTTCTTT. It specifies CASGQTATEAFF.

The chain uses TRBV5-1 and TRBJ1-2; TRBD1 is a possible D gene (6 bases). This CDR3 region has 15 residues. Germline V gene lookup returns CDR1 SGHRS and CDR2 YFSETQ. Trimming shortened V by 4 bases and J by 3 bases, and 16 bases separated the two germline ends. CDR3 loop: CASSGGGTDHYGYTF. The CDR3 DNA is TGCGCCAGCAGCGGAGGGGGGACTGACCACTATGGCTACACCTTC. The variable domain in full, with the rest retrieved from reference TRBV5-1 and TRBJ1-2, is KAGVTQTPRYLIKTRGQQVTLSCSPISGHRSVSWYQQTPGQGLQFLFEYFSETQRNKGNFPGRFSGRQFSNSRSEMNVSTLELGDSALYLCASSGGGTDHYGYTFGSGTRLTVV.

The V call is TRBV19, the J call TRBJ2-2; possible D gene TRBD1, 6 bases. Trimming pared 0 bases from V and 7 bases from J, leaving 12 bases between. This CDR3 comprises 15 residues. Germline values: CDR1 LNHDA, CDR2 SQIVND (reference sequence). CDR3 loop: CASSIEDRSNGELFF. Here the CDR3 DNA reads TGTGCCAGTAGTATAGAAGACAGGTCGAACGGGGAGCTGTTTTTT. The full variable domain, completed using reference TRBV19 and TRBJ2-2, is DGGITQSPKYLFRKEGQNVTLSCEQNLNHDAMYWYRQDPGQGLRLIYYSQIVNDFQKGDIAEGYSVSREKKESFPLTVTSAQKNPTAFYLCASSIEDRSNGELFFGEGSRLTVL.

The genes are TRBV5-1 and TRBJ1-2, with a possible D match to TRBD1 (6 bases). Germline lookup yields CDR1 SGHRS and CDR2 YFSETQ. V was clipped by 4 bases and J by 8 bases, with 12 bases between them. There are 12 residues in the CDR3. This chain's CDR3 is CASSPDRSGYTF. The CDR3 DNA follows: TGCGCCAGCAGCCCCGACAGGAGCGGCTACACCTTC.

The sample holds one count of this clone. This sequence joins TRBV5-5 and TRBJ2-7; 7 bases agree with TRBD1. Looked up from germline, CDR1 is SGHKS and CDR2 is YYEKEE (reference sequence). With V trimmed by 4 bases and J by 12 bases, 7 bases remained unmatched. The CDR3 length is 11 residues. The DNA of the CDR3 is TGTGCCAGCAGCCTTGGGGGACAGCCGTACTTC. It is translated as CASSLGGQPYF.

The rearrangement joins TRBV10-3 to TRBJ1-2; D remains unclear. Trimming took 8 bases from V and 4 from J, leaving 11 bases between them. This CDR3 has 12 residues. In germline, CDR1 is ENHRY, CDR2 SYGVKD. DNA of the CDR3: TGTGCCATCGAGGACGGAGGCTATGGCTACACCTTC. Encoded protein: CAIEDGGYGYTF.

The chain links TRBV7-2 to TRBJ1-1; D perhaps matches TRBD1 (6 bases). This CDR3 has 14 residues. Germline V lookup: CDR1 SGHTA, CDR2 FQGNSA. V gave up 5 bases and J gave up 1 base, with 11 bases separating them. Here the CDR3 DNA reads TGTGCCAGCAGCAACGGACAGAAGAACACTGAAGCTTTCTTT. Protein: CASSNGQKNTEAFF.

The chain is built from TRBV5-1 and TRBJ1-1, with 8 bases fitting TRBD1. With V trimmed by 3 bases and J by 0 bases, 1 base remained unmatched. The CDR3 runs to 14 residues. Germline lookup yields CDR1 SGHRS and CDR2 YFSETQ. The chain's CDR3 is CASSSDRVNTEAFF. The CDR3 nucleotides are TGCGCCAGCAGCTCGGACAGGGTGAACACTGAAGCTTTCTTT.

The V and J genes are TRBV19 and TRBJ2-1; tentative D call: TRBD2 (5 bases). V was pared by 9 bases and J by 0 bases, with 21 bases between. Per germline, CDR1 LNHDA and CDR2 SQIVND (reference sequence). The CDR3 loop spans 17 amino acids. The CDR3 sequence is CASNGGPSSSSYNEQFF. DNA of the CDR3: TGTGCCAGCAATGGCGGGCCCTCTTCTAGCTCCTACAATGAGCAGTTCTTC.

V is TRBV9 and J is TRBJ2-2, with D unclear. V was cut by 6 bases and J by 4 bases, with 16 bases left in between. The CDR3 has 15 residues. Germline V gene lookup returns CDR1 SGDLS and CDR2 YYNGEE. The CDR3 protein is CASTRRSLGTGELFF. In DNA form, the CDR3 reads TGTGCCAGCACTCGGCGGAGTTTGGGCACCGGGGAGCTGTTTTTT.

This clone was observed a single time. V gene TRBV11-1 combines with J gene TRBJ2-1; 12 bases are a match to TRBD2. From germline, CDR1 is SGHAT and CDR2 FQDESV (reference sequence). Trimming cost V 7 bases and J 7 bases; bases outside gene matches: 11. The CDR3 contains 16 residues. The DNA for the CDR3 is TGTGCCAGCACCTTCGGTCTAGCGGGGGGGCTGAATGAGCAGTTCTTC. Translated, it gives CASTFGLAGGLNEQFF.

The chain links TRBV24-1 to TRBJ2-7; possible D gene TRBD2, 6 bases. CDR3 size: 11 residues. CDR1 is KGHDR, CDR2 SFDVKD, per germline. Trimming cost V 9 bases and J 4 bases, with 9 bases left between them. The CDR3 coding sequence is TGTGCCACCGGGGCGGGGTACGAGCAGTACTTC. It translates to CATGAGYEQYF.

Relative to its sample, this clone is medium-sized. The chain employs TRBV7-9 and TRBJ2-5; tentative D call: TRBD1 (6 bases). The V gene's germline CDR1 is SEHNR and CDR2 FQNEAQ (reference sequence). The CDR3 extends over 14 amino acids. V dropped 5 bases and J dropped 5 bases, with 15 bases sitting between them. Written as DNA, the CDR3 is TGTGCCAGCAGCCCTCCAGGGGTAGGGGAGACCCAGTACTTC. Encoded protein: CASSPPGVGETQYF. The whole variable domain, remainder taken from reference TRBV7-9 and TRBJ2-5, is DTGVSQNPRHKITKRGQNVTFRCDPISEHNRLYWYRQTLGQGPEFLTYFQNEAQLEKSRLLSDRFSAERPKGSFSTLEIQRTEQGDSAMYLCASSPPGVGETQYFGPGTRLLVL.